The T cell receptor (beta chain) under discussion was sequenced for a study of blood T cell repertoires in COVID-19. The V end lost 6 bases, the J end lost 2 bases, and 16 bases lay between the germline ends. Per the germline V gene, CDR1 is SNHLY and CDR2 is FYNNEI. CDR3 length: 15 residues. This clone came up once. Method: immunoSEQ multiplex PCR; TCRdb's copy keeps in-frame clones and lacks some. Among about 160,000 clones, just under 90% were seen once, and the ten largest hold about a tenth. This rearrangement joins TRBV2 to TRBJ1-2; D is ambiguous. The clonotype originates from a woman aged 70 to 79 with COVID-19, enrolled during active disease. Sequencing was carried out using peripheral blood. This CDR3 is CASSLLREPNYGYTF. The DNA for the CDR3 is TGTGCCAGCAGCCTACTTCGCGAGCCGAACTATGGCTACACCTTC.